The source of this TCR beta chain is a study of graft-versus-host responses after intestinal transplantation. Study-level information: Every transplant recipient was induced with anti-thymocyte globulin, then maintained on tacrolimus and steroids for two to three years.

Data came from immunoSEQ multiplex PCR; TCRdb stores just in-frame clones and leaves some out. The repertoire has tens of thousands of clones, 90% of them found once; the top ten carry less than 5%. Looked up from germline, CDR1 is PRHDT and CDR2 is FYEKMQ (reference sequence). V dropped 1 base and J dropped 2 bases, with 21 bases sitting between them. The CDR3 totals 19 residues. Worth noting for this clone: As yet, its antigen is unknown.

Sequenced here: unstimulated CD8+ T cells sorted from spleen or lymph node cells, sampled before transplant. This receptor was obtained from a human donor who was the organ donor for an intestinal transplant. This chain joins TRBV13 and TRBJ2-1; maybe TRBD2 (6 bases). CDR3 DNA sequence: TGTGCCAGCAGCTTAGTGGGAGGTGTGGGCCCCAGCACCTACAATGAGCAGTTCTTC. Translation gives CASSLVGGVGPSTYNEQFF. The whole variable domain, filled in from reference TRBV13 and TRBJ2-1, reads AAGVIQSPRHLIKEKRETATLKCYPIPRHDTVYWYQQGPGQDPQFLISFYEKMQSDKGSIPDRFSAQQFSDYHSELNMSSLELGDSALYFCASSLVGGVGPSTYNEQFFGPGTRLTVL.